This entry lists 5 T cell receptor beta chains sequenced from one sample in a study of cytomegalovirus exposure and HLA in healthy donors. The PCR was carried out with 60 Vbeta primers and 13 Jbeta primers. The method was immunoSEQ multiplex PCR; TCRdb's version includes in-frame clones alone and lacks a portion of them. The table records 200,000 to 250,000 clones, roughly 82% of them present only once. The sequenced sample consisted of PBMCs. All receptors derive from a woman aged 40-49 years in good health and CMV-seropositive.

In this sample, this clone turned up a few times. This chain links TRBV18 with TRBJ1-2, with TRBD1 matching 9 bases. CDR3 length equals 15 residues. CDR1 is KGHSH and CDR2 is LQKENI in the germline V gene. Trimming removed 2 bases from V and 2 bases from J; junction bases left unmatched: 3. The CDR3 DNA follows: TGTGCCAGCTCACCAGAGGGACAGGGAAACTATGGCTACACCTTC. Protein: CASSPEGQGNYGYTF.

This clone has just a few counts. The chain combines TRBV28 with TRBJ2-7; D perhaps matches TRBD2 (5 bases). CDR3 length: 15 residues. V was cut by 4 bases and J by 5 bases, with 18 bases left in between. Germline-derived CDR1 and CDR2 are MDHEN and SYDVKM. CDR3 loop: CASSSFPRTGDEQYF. DNA for the CDR3: TGTGCCAGCAGTTCTTTCCCCCGCACCGGGGACGAGCAGTACTTC.

The chain is built from TRBV4-3 and TRBJ2-3; 14 bases align to TRBD2. CDR3 length equals 17 residues. Germline CDR1 is LGHNA and CDR2 is YSLEER. V shed 2 bases and J 7 bases; nucleotides not matched to a gene: 8. The CDR3: CASSQNRLAGGRNTQYF. The CDR3 region has the DNA TGCGCCAGCAGCCAAAACCGACTAGCGGGGGGGCGAAATACGCAGTATTTT.

The CDR3 region has the DNA TGTGCCAGCAGCTTAGTCCTCAGGACAGGGGGCAATCGGAGCAATCAGCCCCAGCATTTT. It encodes CASSLVLRTGGNRSNQPQHF. V and J are TRBV7-7 and TRBJ1-5, with 11 bases identical to TRBD1. The CDR3 extends over 20 amino acids. Trimming removed 1 base from V and 1 base from J; junction bases left unmatched: 12. From germline, CDR1 is SSHAT and CDR2 FNYEAQ (reference sequence). Together with reference TRBV7-7 and TRBJ1-5, the CDR3 gives the full variable domain: GAGVSQSPRYKVTKRGQDVTLRCDPISSHATLYWYQQALGQGPEFLTYFNYEAQPDKSGLPSDRFSAERPEGSISTLTIQRTEQRDSAMYRCASSLVLRTGGNRSNQPQHFGDGTRLSIL.

The chain is built from TRBV5-8 and TRBJ1-6; 9 positions match TRBD1. The CDR3 spans 12 residues. Germline V gene lookup returns CDR1 SGHTS and CDR2 YDEGEE. With 3 bases clipped from V and 14 bases from J, the junction kept 3 bases outside the gene matches. The CDR3 region has the DNA TGTGCCAGCAGCTCTGACAGGGGGGCCCTCCACTTT. This encodes CASSSDRGALHF. The entire variable domain, with the rest obtained from reference TRBV5-8 and TRBJ1-6, is as follows: EAGVTQSPTHLIKTRGQQATLRCSPISGHTSVYWYQQALGLGLQFLLWYDEGEERNRGNFPPRFSGRQFPNYSSELNVNALELEDSALYLCASSSDRGALHFGNGTRLTVT.